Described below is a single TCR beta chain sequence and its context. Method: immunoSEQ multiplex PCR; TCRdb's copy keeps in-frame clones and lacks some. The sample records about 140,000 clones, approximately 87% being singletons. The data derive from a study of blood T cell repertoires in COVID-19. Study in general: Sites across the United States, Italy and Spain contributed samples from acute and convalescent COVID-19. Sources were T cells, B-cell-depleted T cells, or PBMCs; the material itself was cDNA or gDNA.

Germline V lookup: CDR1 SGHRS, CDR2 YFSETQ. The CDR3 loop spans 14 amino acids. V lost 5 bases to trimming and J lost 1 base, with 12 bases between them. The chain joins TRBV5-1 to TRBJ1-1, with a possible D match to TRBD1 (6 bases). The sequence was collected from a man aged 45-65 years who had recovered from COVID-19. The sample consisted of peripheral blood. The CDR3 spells CASSRGAGNTEAFF. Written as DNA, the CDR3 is TGCGCCAGCAGTCGGGGGGCGGGGAACACTGAAGCTTTCTTT. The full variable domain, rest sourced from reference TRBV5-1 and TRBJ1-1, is KAGVTQTPRYLIKTRGQQVTLSCSPISGHRSVSWYQQTPGQGLQFLFEYFSETQRNKGNFPGRFSGRQFSNSRSEMNVSTLELGDSALYLCASSRGAGNTEAFFGQGTRLTVV.